This TCR beta chain derives from a study of molecular identifiers for immune sequencing clone quantification. TCRdb ran MiXCR on the PCR reads and lists one entry per CDR3 protein. Among about 320,000 distinct CDR3 sequences listed, about a fifth were seen once. This CDR3 contains 11 residues. Trimming cost V 4 bases and J 9 bases, with 10 bases left between them. This clonotype was counted many times. This sequence joins TRBV12-3 or TRBV12-4 and TRBJ2-7; unclear D gene. The TCR sequence derives from a human donor in good health. Some libraries in this study had Jurkat cell RNA spiked in. The sample consisted of naive CD8+ T cells from blood, with Jurkat cell RNA spiked in. Described subset: FACS-sorted CD8+CD4-CCR7+CD45RA+ naive T cells. For the CDR3, the DNA is TGTGCCAGCAGTTCCCCCCTCGGGCAGTACTTC. Translated: CASSSPLGQYF.